This entry lists 27 T cell receptor beta chains sequenced from one sample in a study of cytomegalovirus exposure and HLA in healthy donors. Amplification used 60 Vbeta primers and 13 Jbeta primers. The table came from immunoSEQ multiplex PCR; TCRdb's copy has only in-frame clones and leaves some out. The table shows over 100,000 clones, with approximately 73% occurring only once. The sample consisted of PBMCs. Every receptor here comes from a man aged 40-49 years in good health and CMV-seronegative.

A single count supports this clone. This rearrangement joins TRBV27 to TRBJ1-2; 7 nucleotides line up with TRBD1. Germline V lookup: CDR1 MNHEY, CDR2 SMNVEV (reference sequence). CDR3 length: 14 residues. With 5 bases clipped from V and 3 bases from J, the junction kept 6 bases outside the gene matches. Here the CDR3 reads CASSPGTVDYGYTF. CDR3 in DNA: TGTGCCAGCAGTCCGGGGACAGTAGACTATGGCTACACCTTC.

This chain connects TRBV4-2 to TRBJ2-1; 11 nucleotides match TRBD2. Germline loops: CDR1 LGHNA, CDR2 YNFKEQ. This CDR3 spans 17 amino acids. Trimming at V came to 4 bases and at J to 8 bases, leaving 13 bases not matched to a gene. The CDR3 DNA is TGTGCCAGCAGCCGCTACCTAGCGGGGGGAGAGGAGGATGAGCAGTTCTTC. Encoded protein: CASSRYLAGGEEDEQFF.

The V and J genes are TRBV14 and TRBJ1-1; no clear D. CDR3 size: 14 residues. The germline V and J ends were trimmed by 6 bases and 1 base, with 12 bases remaining between them. Germline V gene data show CDR1 as SGHDN and CDR2 as FVKESK. The CDR3 nucleotides are TGTGCCAGCAGTCACCCGACTCAGAACACTGAAGCTTTCTTT. It is translated as CASSHPTQNTEAFF. Together with reference TRBV14 and TRBJ1-1, the CDR3 gives the full variable domain: EAGVTQFPSHSVIEKGQTVTLRCDPISGHDNLYWYRRVMGKEIKFLLHFVKESKQDESGMPNNRFLAERTGGTYSTLKVQPAELEDSGVYFCASSHPTQNTEAFFGQGTRLTVV.

This sequence joins TRBV6-5 and TRBJ2-1; weak D call: TRBD1 (6 bases). This CDR3 region has 15 residues. V was clipped by 6 bases and J by 0 bases, with 12 bases between them. CDR1 and CDR2 from the germline V gene are MNHEY and SVGAGI. The CDR3 sequence is CASSPRGSSYNEQFF. The CDR3 DNA reads as TGTGCCAGCAGCCCCAGGGGAAGCTCCTACAATGAGCAGTTCTTC.

This chain joins TRBV7-8 and TRBJ2-7; D is possibly TRBD1 (6 bases). Trimming took off 3 bases at V and 9 bases at J, with 12 bases between the two ends. Germline assignment: CDR1 SGHVS and CDR2 FQNEAQ. This CDR3 has 12 residues. The CDR3 DNA follows: TGTGCCAGCAGCTTGGGGGCGAGTGGGCAGTACTTC. This gives the protein CASSLGASGQYF.

V usage is TRBV11-2 and J usage is TRBJ1-1, with TRBD1 identical over 8 bases. This CDR3 has 15 amino acids. V gave up 0 bases and J gave up 4 bases; unmatched junction bases: 4. In germline, CDR1 is SGHAT, CDR2 FQNNGV. For the CDR3, the DNA is TGTGCCAGCAGCTTAGATGCCAGGGGGCTCACTGAAGCTTTCTTT. It specifies CASSLDARGLTEAFF.

The chain links TRBV7-2 to TRBJ2-1; D is unclear. V lost 5 bases and J lost 10, with 9 bases in between. There are 11 residues in the CDR3. Germline values: CDR1 SGHTA, CDR2 FQGNSA. The CDR3 bases are TGTGCCAGCAGCCTACGTGTGGAGCAGTTCTTC. Residues: CASSLRVEQFF. The whole variable domain, remainder taken from reference TRBV7-2 and TRBJ2-1, is GAGVSQSPSNKVTEKGKDVELRCDPISGHTALYWYRQSLGQGLEFLIYFQGNSAPDKSGLPSDRFSAERTGGSVSTLTIQRTQQEDSAVYLCASSLRVEQFFGPGTRLTVL.

This clone was seen more than once but under ten times. The chain joins TRBV14 to TRBJ2-6, with 8 bases aligning to TRBD1. V lost 4 bases, J lost 0 bases, and 8 bases stayed unmatched. This CDR3 is 18 amino acids long. Germline CDR1 SGHDN, CDR2 FVKESK. The CDR3 is CASSPQGGWYSGANVLTF. The CDR3 coding sequence is TGTGCCAGCAGCCCACAGGGGGGATGGTACTCTGGGGCCAACGTCCTGACTTTC.

V gene TRBV27 combines with J gene TRBJ1-5, with TRBD1 matching over 7 bases. The CDR3 extends over 14 amino acids. Germline lookup yields CDR1 MNHEY and CDR2 SMNVEV (reference sequence). V lost 6 bases, J lost 5 bases, and 7 bases stayed unmatched. This chain's CDR3 is CASSVGGADQPQHF. In nucleotides, the CDR3 is TGTGCCAGCAGCGTAGGGGGCGCGGATCAGCCCCAGCATTTT.

The chain employs TRBV4-1 and TRBJ2-7, with D tentatively TRBD2 (7 bases). This CDR3 spans 15 amino acids. V dropped 0 bases and J dropped 3 bases, with 12 bases sitting between them. Per the germline V gene, CDR1 is MGHRA and CDR2 is YSYEKL. As DNA, the CDR3 is TGCGCCAGCAGCCAAGAACAGGGAGGGCTCTACGAGCAGTACTTC. As protein: CASSQEQGGLYEQYF.

The J gene is TRBJ1-1, the V gene TRBV5-1, with TRBD1 as a possible D gene (6 bases). The germline gives CDR1 SGHRS, CDR2 YFSETQ. The CDR3 totals 15 residues. Trimming pared 4 bases from V and 0 bases from J, leaving 13 bases between. CDR3 DNA sequence: TGCGCCAGCAGCCCCGGACAGTTCATGAACACTGAAGCTTTCTTT. Amino acid sequence: CASSPGQFMNTEAFF.

V is TRBV19 and J is TRBJ1-2; 8 nucleotides align to TRBD1. Germline CDR1 reads LNHDA; CDR2 reads SQIVND (reference sequence). The ends lost 6 bases at V and 6 bases at J; junction bases unmatched: 9. The CDR3 runs 14 residues. CDR3 in DNA: TGTGCCAGTAGGTTGACAGGGGTGGCGGATGGCTACACCTTC. This translates into CASRLTGVADGYTF.

The rearrangement uses TRBV5-6 and TRBJ2-3; D is possibly TRBD2 (5 bases). The length of the CDR3 is 15 residues. Trimming stripped 1 base from V and 2 bases from J, with 11 bases between. Germline loops: CDR1 SGHDT, CDR2 YYEEEE. The CDR3 is CASSLIGRVTDTQYF. CDR3 sequence (DNA): TGTGCCAGCAGCTTGATCGGGCGGGTCACAGATACGCAGTATTTT. Looking up the rest from reference TRBV5-6 and TRBJ2-3 gives the full variable domain: DAGVTQSPTHLIKTRGQQVTLRCSPKSGHDTVSWYQQALGQGPQFIFQYYEEEERQRGNFPDRFSGHQFPNYSSELNVNALLLGDSALYLCASSLIGRVTDTQYFGPGTRLTVL.

The chain is built from TRBV6-1 and TRBJ1-6; D not resolved. Trimming removed 9 bases at V and 10 bases at J, with 13 bases between. From germline, CDR1 is MNHNS and CDR2 SASEGT. The CDR3 is made up of 12 amino acids. The CDR3 bases are TGTGCCAGTGAAAACTTTGCCTCACCCCTCCACTTT. Amino acid sequence: CASENFASPLHF.

There are a few counts of this clone. V is TRBV11-1 and J is TRBJ1-6; no reliable D call. CDR3 length: 13 amino acids. Germline CDR1 SGHAT, CDR2 FQDESV (reference sequence). Trimming stripped 2 bases from V and 12 bases from J, with 11 bases between. The CDR3 sequence is CASSLQATQPLHF. DNA of the CDR3: TGTGCCAGCAGCTTACAGGCAACCCAACCCCTCCACTTT. Using reference TRBV11-1 and TRBJ1-6 for the parts outside the CDR3, the full variable domain is EAEVAQSPRYKITEKSQAVAFWCDPISGHATLYWYRQILGQGPELLVQFQDESVVDDSQLPKDRFSAERLKGVDSTLKIQPAELGDSAMYLCASSLQATQPLHFGNGTRLTVT.

The chain combines TRBV7-9 with TRBJ1-1; D is possibly TRBD1 (6 bases). The CDR3 sequence is 15 residues long. Trimming shortened V by 2 bases and J by 3 bases, and 13 bases separated the two germline ends. The germline CDR1 and CDR2 sequences are SEHNR and FQNEAQ (reference sequence). The CDR3 reads CASSLYGRGDTEAFF. The DNA for the CDR3 is TGTGCCAGCAGCTTATATGGCAGGGGAGACACTGAAGCTTTCTTT.

The rearrangement uses TRBV5-3 and TRBJ1-2, with D possibly TRBD1 on 5 matching bases. TRBV5-3 is an open reading frame, and its role is uncertain. Trimming shortened V by 3 bases and J by 8 bases, and 17 bases separated the two germline ends. CDR3 length equals 14 residues. The CDR3 bases are TGTGCCAGAAGCTCGCATACGGGGGGATGGGGCTACACCTTC. Protein sequence: CARSSHTGGWGYTF.

This clone was counted between two and nine times. The chain couples TRBV10-3 to TRBJ2-1; D is undetermined. V was pared by 0 bases and J by 0 bases, with 18 bases between. This CDR3 region has 19 residues. From germline, CDR1 is ENHRY and CDR2 SYGVKD. CDR3 protein: CAISESNGPPKVSYNEQFF. CDR3 bases: TGTGCCATCAGTGAGTCAAATGGGCCGCCAAAGGTCTCCTACAATGAGCAGTTCTTC.

The rearrangement joins TRBV25-1 to TRBJ2-7; 7 nucleotides agree with TRBD1. CDR3 length equals 14 residues. CDR1 is MGHDK and CDR2 is SYGVNS in the germline V gene. Trimming at V came to 4 bases and at J to 2 bases, leaving 5 bases not matched to a gene. The CDR3 reads CASSGWDRTYEQYF. In DNA, the CDR3 is TGTGCCAGCAGTGGATGGGACAGAACCTACGAGCAGTACTTC.

The CDR3 coding sequence is TGTGCCAGCAGCTTAGCACAGGGGGATGGCTACACCTTC. It yields the protein CASSLAQGDGYTF. The rearrangement links TRBV11-2 to TRBJ1-2; TRBD1 matches 8 bases. The CDR3 is 13 amino acids. The V segment lost 1 base and the J segment 6 bases; nucleotides outside the gene matches: 1. Germline V lookup: CDR1 SGHAT, CDR2 FQNNGV. Using reference TRBV11-2 and TRBJ1-2 for the parts outside the CDR3, the full variable domain is EAGVAQSPRYKIIEKRQSVAFWCNPISGHATLYWYQQILGQGPKLLIQFQNNGVVDDSQLPKDRFSAERLKGVDSTLKIQPAKLEDSAVYLCASSLAQGDGYTFGSGTRLTVV.

This chain joins TRBV10-1 and TRBJ2-7; 8 nucleotides line up with TRBD1. CDR3 length: 14 residues. V dropped 6 bases and J dropped 0; count of bases not matched to a gene: 4. Germline loops: CDR1 WNHNN, CDR2 SYGVQD (reference sequence). CDR3 region: CASRGTGNSYEQYF. In DNA, the CDR3 is TGCGCCAGCAGGGGGACAGGAAACTCCTACGAGCAGTACTTC.

The gene calls are TRBV15 and TRBJ2-5; no clear D gene. The J call may be in error: the DNA end matches TRBJ2-7 better. CDR3 length: 13 residues. Looked up from germline, CDR1 is LNHNV and CDR2 is YYDKDF (reference sequence). The CDR3 is CATSRANNYEQYF. DNA for the CDR3: TGTGCCACCAGCAGAGCAAATAACTACGAGCAGTACTTC.

As concerns this clone: Other DNA sequences in the sample encode the same CDR3. The chain links TRBV6-5 to TRBJ2-7; possible D gene TRBD1, 6 bases. V was clipped by 2 bases and J by 2 bases, with 10 bases between them. CDR1 is MNHEY and CDR2 is SVGAGI in the germline V gene. The CDR3 extends over 14 amino acids. The CDR3 loop is CASSYTQGPYEQYF. The CDR3 DNA sequence: TGTGCCAGCAGTTACACACAGGGACCCTACGAGCAGTACTTC.

The V call is TRBV10-1, the J call TRBJ1-1; D unresolved. Germline V gene sequence: CDR1 WNHNN, CDR2 SYGVQD (reference sequence). Trimming left V 4 bases short and J 8 bases short, with 5 bases between. The CDR3 is 10 residues long. The CDR3 protein is CASSAREAFF. CDR3 DNA sequence: TGCGCCAGCAGTGCTCGGGAAGCTTTCTTT.

The J gene is TRBJ1-1, the V gene TRBV13, with unresolved D. There are 13 residues in the CDR3. Germline V gene sequence: CDR1 PRHDT, CDR2 FYEKMQ (reference sequence). V was cut by 3 bases and J by 1 base, with 6 bases left in between. The CDR3 loop reads CASSFRGNTEAFF. CDR3 in DNA: TGTGCCAGCAGCTTCCGGGGGAACACTGAAGCTTTCTTT.

This clone was detected once. V is TRBV6-6 and J is TRBJ1-1; TRBD1 matches at 7 bases. CDR1 is MNHNY and CDR2 is SVGAGI in the germline V gene (reference sequence). After removal of 8 bases from V and 6 bases from J, the junction contained 6 bases not matched to a gene. This CDR3 spans 12 amino acids. CDR3 in DNA: TGTGCCAGCCTTCAAGGGGGCTCTGAAGCTTTCTTT. This gives the protein CASLQGGSEAFF.

This rearrangement joins TRBV4-1 to TRBJ1-4, with D tentatively TRBD1 (6 bases). This CDR3 has 16 amino acids. V was shortened by 4 bases and J by 4 bases, with 16 bases between the two germline ends. CDR1 and CDR2 from the germline V gene are MGHRA and YSYEKL. The CDR3 DNA reads TGCGCCAGCAGCCCCTCCGGGGGGGCGAATAATGAAAAACTGTTTTTT. Protein: CASSPSGGANNEKLFF.